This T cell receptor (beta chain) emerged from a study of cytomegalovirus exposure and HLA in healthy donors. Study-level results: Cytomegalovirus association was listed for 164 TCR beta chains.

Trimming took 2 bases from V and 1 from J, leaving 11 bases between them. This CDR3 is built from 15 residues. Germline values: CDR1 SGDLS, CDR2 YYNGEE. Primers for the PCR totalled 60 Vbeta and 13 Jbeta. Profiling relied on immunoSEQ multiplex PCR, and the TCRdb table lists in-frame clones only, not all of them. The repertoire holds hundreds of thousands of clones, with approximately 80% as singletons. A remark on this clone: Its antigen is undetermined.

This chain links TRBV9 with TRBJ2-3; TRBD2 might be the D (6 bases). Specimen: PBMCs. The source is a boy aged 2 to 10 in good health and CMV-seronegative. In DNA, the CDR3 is TGTGCCAGCAGCGTGTTAGCGGAGGGCACAGATACGCAGTATTTT. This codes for CASSVLAEGTDTQYF.